The 2 T cell receptor beta chains presented below share a single source sample, sequenced in a study of blood T cell repertoires in COVID-19. This table comes from immunoSEQ multiplex PCR, and its TCRdb copy is limited to in-frame clones, with some not included. This sample has roughly 180,000 clones; around 87% occur once, and the top ten carry less than 3.5%. Specimen: peripheral blood. All receptors come from a woman aged 25 to 39 with active or convalescent COVID-19.

The rearrangement uses TRBV13 and TRBJ1-4; perhaps TRBD1 as D (6 bases). The CDR3 contains 16 residues. Trimming took 1 base from V and 4 from J, leaving 13 bases between them. CDR1 and CDR2 (germline): PRHDT, FYEKMQ (reference sequence). CDR3 sequence reads: CASSLVGAGVNEKLFF. The CDR3 nucleotides are TGTGCCAGCAGCTTAGTCGGGGCAGGGGTTAATGAAAAACTGTTTTTT.

V is TRBV2 and J is TRBJ2-1; D remains unclear. The CDR3 contains 11 residues. V lost 6 bases to trimming and J lost 8 bases, with 8 bases between them. Germline loops: CDR1 SNHLY, CDR2 FYNNEI. The CDR3 spells CASSPLYEQFF. The CDR3 nucleotides are TGTGCCAGCAGCCCCTTATATGAGCAGTTCTTC.